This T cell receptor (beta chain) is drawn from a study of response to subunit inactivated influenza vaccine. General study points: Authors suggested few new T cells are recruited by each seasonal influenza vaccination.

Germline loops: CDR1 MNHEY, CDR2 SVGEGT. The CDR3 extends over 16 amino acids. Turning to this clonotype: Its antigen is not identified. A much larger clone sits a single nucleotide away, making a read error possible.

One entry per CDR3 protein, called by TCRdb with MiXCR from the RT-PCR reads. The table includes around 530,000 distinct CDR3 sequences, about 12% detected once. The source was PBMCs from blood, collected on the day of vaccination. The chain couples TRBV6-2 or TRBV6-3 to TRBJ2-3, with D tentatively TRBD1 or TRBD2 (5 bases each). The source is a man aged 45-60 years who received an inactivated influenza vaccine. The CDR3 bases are TGTGCCAGCAGTTATCAGGGTGGCCACCAGGGAGATACGCAGTCTTTT. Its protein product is CASSYQGGHQGDTQSF.